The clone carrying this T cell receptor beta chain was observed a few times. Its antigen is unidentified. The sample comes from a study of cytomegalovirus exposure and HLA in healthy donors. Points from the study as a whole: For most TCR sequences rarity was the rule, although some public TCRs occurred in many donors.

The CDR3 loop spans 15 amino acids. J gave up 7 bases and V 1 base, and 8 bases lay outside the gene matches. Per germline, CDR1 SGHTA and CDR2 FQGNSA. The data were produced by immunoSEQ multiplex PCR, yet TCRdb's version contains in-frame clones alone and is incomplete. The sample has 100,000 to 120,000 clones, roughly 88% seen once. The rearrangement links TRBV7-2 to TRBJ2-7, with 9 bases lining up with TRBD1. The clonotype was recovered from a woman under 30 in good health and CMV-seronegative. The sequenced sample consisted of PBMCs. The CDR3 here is CASSLVQGAVGEQYF. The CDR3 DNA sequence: TGTGCCAGCAGCTTAGTACAGGGGGCCGTGGGGGAGCAGTACTTC. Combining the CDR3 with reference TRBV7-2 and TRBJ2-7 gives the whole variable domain GAGVSQSPSNKVTEKGKDVELRCDPISGHTALYWYRQSLGQGLEFLIYFQGNSAPDKSGLPSDRFSAERTGGSVSTLTIQRTQQEDSAVYLCASSLVQGAVGEQYFGPGTRLTVT.